This TCR beta chain was documented in a study of control samples from healthy donors and cancer patients (dated by TCRdb to about 2020). On this clone: Its antigen target is currently unknown. No base quality information exists; no much larger clone differs at one position.

Libraries were prepared through the immunoSEQ multiplex PCR assay. TCRdb's version of the immuneACCESS table is confined to in-frame rearrangements and falls short of the full clone set. An unresolved V gene accounts for under half of the shortfall where checked; the remainder is of unknown origin. For this sample there are about 190,000 clones; around 90% appear just once. The ten largest clones capture 1.5% to 2% of the sample. The CDR3 runs 14 residues from the cysteine to the phenylalanine. Of the read, only the CDR3 DNA is kept; its 42 bases are in frame from base 1. Per the germline V gene, SGHDN is the CDR1 and FVKESK is the CDR2. V sheds 0 bases and J sheds 7 bases, leaving 12 bases between their ends.

The sequenced sample was blood. The chain was built from TRBV14 and TRBJ1-2; a tentative D call is TRBD1 (5 bases match). This TCR derives from a man between 25 and 39 years old in good health. Read as DNA, the sequence is TGTGCCAGCAGCCAAGACCAGGGACTGAGTGGCTACACCTTC. It translates as CASSQDQGLSGYTF. The full variable domain, completed from the reference TRBV14 and TRBJ1-2 proteins outside the CDR3, reads EAGVTQFPSHSVIEKGQTVTLRCDPISGHDNLYWYRRVMGKEIKFLLHFVKESKQDESGMPNNRFLAERTGGTYSTLKVQPAELEDSGVYFCASSQDQGLSGYTFGSGTRLTVV.